These 25 T cell receptor beta chains share one sample of origin, sequenced in a study of CD8 T cells in ankylosing spondylitis. TCRdb independently ran MiXCR on the 5' RACE reads; one entry per CDR3 protein. This sample has fewer than 650,000 distinct CDR3 sequences, with 12% found just once. The antigens for these receptors are not known. General study points: Several highly homologous variants made up a TCR beta motif that seemed to typify ankylosing spondylitis blood.

The source material was blood, either unsorted or a sorted T cell fraction (not recorded which). The receptors were sampled from a male donor with ankylosing spondylitis.

DNA of the CDR3: TGCAGCGTTCTGACGGGACAGGGGGACCTCTTCAGCACAGATACGCAGTATTTT. Its protein is CSVLTGQGDLFSTDTQYF. The chain carries TRBV29-1 and TRBJ2-3; 11 bases agree with TRBD1. With 5 bases clipped from V and 0 bases from J, the junction kept 13 bases outside the gene matches. CDR3 length equals 18 residues. The germline V gene has CDR1 SQVTM and CDR2 ANQGSEA.

The sample holds a few counts of this clonotype. The rearrangement joins TRBV10-3 to TRBJ2-7; D is perhaps TRBD2 (5 bases). CDR3 size: 15 residues. V gave up 4 bases and J gave up 0 bases, with 13 bases separating them. Germline V gene data show CDR1 as ENHRY and CDR2 as SYGVKD. CDR3 nucleotides: TGTGCCATCAGTGCAAAGGACGGGAACTCCTACGAGCAGTACTTC. This encodes CAISAKDGNSYEQYF.

This clonotype was seen a few times. CDR3 sequence (DNA): TGTGCCAGCAGCTTATGGTCGATAGCGGGACTGCAAGAGACCCAGTACTTC. It yields the protein CASSLWSIAGLQETQYF. The chain combines TRBV7-8 with TRBJ2-5; 8 nucleotides line up with TRBD2. The ends lost 2 bases at V and 2 bases at J; junction bases unmatched: 10. Germline V CDR1 and CDR2: SGHVS, FQNEAQ. The CDR3 length is 17 residues. The whole variable domain, filled in from reference TRBV7-8 and TRBJ2-5, reads GAGVSQSPRYKVAKRGQDVALRCDPISGHVSLFWYQQALGQGPEFLTYFQNEAQLDKSGLPSDRFFAERPEGSVSTLKIQRTQQEDSAVYLCASSLWSIAGLQETQYFGPGTRLLVL.

This clonotype appeared a few times. The CDR3 region is CATSDRPPSSYEQYV. CDR3 nucleotides: TGTGCCACCAGTGATCGCCCACCGAGCTCCTACGAGCAGTACGTC. V and J are TRBV24-1 and TRBJ2-7; D gene ambiguous. The germline CDR1 and CDR2 sequences are KGHDR and SFDVKD. V was shortened by 3 bases and J by 0 bases, with 11 bases between the two germline ends. The CDR3 is 15 residues long.

This clonotype was picked up one time. The chain links TRBV7-2 to TRBJ2-5; 13 nucleotides align to TRBD2. V was clipped by 6 bases and J by 4 bases; unmatched bases: 5. Germline assignment: CDR1 SGHTA and CDR2 FQGNSA. This CDR3 has 15 amino acids. Written as DNA, the CDR3 is TGTGCCAGCAGGGGACTAGCGGGACATTTAGAGACCCAGTACTTC. Translating gives CASRGLAGHLETQYF.

This clonotype was detected only a few times. The chain is built from TRBV4-2 and TRBJ2-1, with TRBD2 matching 11 bases. Germline V gene sequence: CDR1 LGHNA, CDR2 YNFKEQ. The CDR3 sequence is 16 residues long. V shed 5 bases, J shed 8 bases, and the junction held 11 bases outside the gene matches. Here the CDR3 reads CASSRGLAEGLHEQFF. The CDR3 bases are TGTGCCAGCAGCAGGGGACTAGCGGAAGGGCTGCATGAGCAGTTCTTC.

There are a few counts of this clonotype. The chain carries TRBV11-2 and TRBJ2-3, with TRBD2 matching over 10 bases. This CDR3 is built from 18 residues. Germline CDR1 and CDR2: SGHAT and FQNNGV. J lost 4 bases, V lost 1 base, and 11 bases had no gene match. CDR3: CASSLVASGSTSADTQYF. CDR3 coding DNA: TGTGCCAGCAGCTTAGTAGCTAGCGGGAGTACGAGCGCAGATACGCAGTATTTT.

CDR3 DNA: TGTGCCACCGGGGAAAGAGGCAGGGGAGACGAGCAGTACTTC. Its protein product is CATGERGRGDEQYF. The rearrangement uses TRBV24-1 and TRBJ2-7, with D perhaps TRBD1 (6 bases). CDR3 size: 14 residues. Germline CDR1 is KGHDR and CDR2 is SFDVKD. V was cut by 9 bases and J by 5 bases, with 19 bases left in between.

The sample holds many counts of this clonotype. J is TRBJ2-3 and V is TRBV12-3 or TRBV12-4; D gene uncertain. The CDR3 runs to 12 residues. The V gene lost 6 bases and the J gene lost 4 bases, with 8 bases spanning the gap. Here the CDR3 DNA reads TGTGCCAGCAGCAACCGACCAGATACGCAGTATTTT. Encoded protein: CASSNRPDTQYF.

This CDR3 is CASNTRGAQETQYF. In nucleotides, the CDR3 is TGTGCCAGTAACACCCGCGGGGCGCAAGAGACCCAGTACTTC. V gene TRBV19 combines with J gene TRBJ2-5; perhaps TRBD2 as D (6 bases). This CDR3 has 14 amino acids. The V end lost 7 bases, the J end lost 2 bases, and 14 bases lay between the germline ends. Per germline, CDR1 LNHDA and CDR2 SQIVND (reference sequence). The full variable domain, completed using reference TRBV19 and TRBJ2-5, is DGGITQSPKYLFRKEGQNVTLSCEQNLNHDAMYWYRQDPGQGLRLIYYSQIVNDFQKGDIAEGYSVSREKKESFPLTVTSAQKNPTAFYLCASNTRGAQETQYFGPGTRLLVL.

This clonotype was counted at least ten times. The genes are TRBV20-1 and TRBJ2-7; TRBD2 agrees at 8 bases. CDR3 length: 13 amino acids. Trimming removed 5 bases from V and 0 bases from J; junction bases left unmatched: 3. Looked up from germline, CDR1 is DFQATT and CDR2 is SNEGSKA (reference sequence). The CDR3 sequence is CSARLAGSYEQYV. The CDR3 DNA is TGCAGTGCTCGGCTAGCGGGCTCCTACGAGCAGTACGTC.

The gene calls are TRBV12-3 or TRBV12-4 and TRBJ2-2, with 14 nucleotides matching TRBD2. This CDR3 has 15 amino acids. V dropped 6 bases and J dropped 4; count of bases not matched to a gene: 1. The DNA of the CDR3 is TGTGCCAGCAGAGGACTAGCGGGAGGCACCGGGGAGCTGTTTTTT. Protein sequence: CASRGLAGGTGELFF.

J is TRBJ2-3 and V is TRBV4-1; D is uncertain. Germline V gene data show CDR1 as MGHRA and CDR2 as YSYEKL. Trimming took off 1 base at V and 6 bases at J, with 8 bases between the two ends. CDR3 length equals 13 residues. Written as DNA, the CDR3 is TGCGCCAGCAGCCAAGTCGCCTCGGATACGCAGTATTTT. It specifies CASSQVASDTQYF.

This clonotype was found many times. The genes are TRBV12-3 or TRBV12-4 and TRBJ2-2; 10 nucleotides line up with TRBD1. V dropped 3 bases and J dropped 7; count of bases not matched to a gene: 14. The CDR3 is 18 amino acids. This CDR3 reads CASSFEGAGTGEIGELFF. CDR3 DNA: TGTGCCAGCAGTTTTGAAGGTGCCGGGACAGGGGAGATCGGGGAGCTGTTTTTT.

This clonotype was detected a few times. The chain combines TRBV24-1 with TRBJ2-5; no clear D gene. The V end lost 4 bases, the J end lost 0 bases, and 20 bases lay between the germline ends. This CDR3 is built from 18 residues. Per the germline V gene, CDR1 is KGHDR and CDR2 is SFDVKD. CDR3 region: CATSEPAWQPLNQETQYF. CDR3 nucleotide sequence: TGTGCCACCAGTGAGCCGGCCTGGCAGCCACTCAACCAAGAGACCCAGTACTTC.

CDR3 in DNA: TGTGCCAGCAGTGAAGCGGGGGGGTTTGAAGCTTTCTTT. Amino acids: CASSEAGGFEAFF. The chain couples TRBV6-1 to TRBJ1-1; tentatively, D is TRBD1 (5 bases). CDR1 is MNHNS, CDR2 SASEGT, per germline. The CDR3 spans 13 residues. V shed 0 bases and J shed 7 bases, with 9 bases lying between them.

This clonotype was found many times. The rearrangement uses TRBV7-9 and TRBJ2-6; possibly TRBD1 or TRBD2 for D (5 bases each). Between the trimmed V and J ends, which lost 2 bases and 9 bases, there was a span of 20 bases. The CDR3 contains 17 residues. Germline CDR1 reads SEHNR; CDR2 reads FQNEAQ (reference sequence). CDR3 sequence: CASSLLGRSRINNVLTF. In DNA, the CDR3 is TGTGCCAGCAGCTTATTGGGACGGTCAAGAATCAACAACGTCCTGACTTTC.

This clonotype was counted only a few times. The chain couples TRBV7-2 to TRBJ2-3; TRBD2 matches 8 bases. This CDR3 region has 15 residues. The junction had 7 bases not matched to a gene; V was cut back by 5 bases and J by 3 bases. The V gene's germline CDR1 is SGHTA and CDR2 FQGNSA. In DNA form, the CDR3 reads TGTGCCAGCAGCGCACCCCCGGGAGGGACAGATACGCAGTATTTT. This encodes CASSAPPGGTDTQYF. Complete variable domain (other parts from reference TRBV7-2 and TRBJ2-3): GAGVSQSPSNKVTEKGKDVELRCDPISGHTALYWYRQSLGQGLEFLIYFQGNSAPDKSGLPSDRFSAERTGGSVSTLTIQRTQQEDSAVYLCASSAPPGGTDTQYFGPGTRLTVL.

The CDR3 bases are TGTGCCAGCAGTTTCAGGCAGGGTGGCGAGCAGTACGTC. Its translation is CASSFRQGGEQYV. The chain recombines TRBV12-3 or TRBV12-4 with TRBJ2-7, with D possibly TRBD1 on 5 matching bases. V was pared by 3 bases and J by 6 bases, with 12 bases between. The CDR3 has 13 amino acids.

This clonotype was found many times. The chain links TRBV29-1 to TRBJ1-1; D is perhaps TRBD1 (5 bases). The CDR3 has 14 amino acids. Deletions cut 0 bases from V and 6 bases from J, with 14 bases between. From germline, CDR1 is SQVTM and CDR2 ANQGSEA. CDR3 protein: CSVEEGGGWAEAFF. The CDR3, as DNA: TGCAGCGTTGAAGAAGGCGGGGGTTGGGCTGAAGCTTTCTTT.

This rearrangement joins TRBV6-4 to TRBJ2-1, with 12 bases identical to TRBD2. The J segment lost 9 bases and the V segment lost 0 bases, leaving 12 bases of the junction unmatched. The CDR3 is 18 amino acids. CDR1 is MRHNA and CDR2 is SNTAGT in the germline V gene. The CDR3 nucleotides read TGTGCCAGCAGTGACTCTATTTGGGCTAGCGGGAGGGCCGTTGAGCAGTTCTTC. This encodes CASSDSIWASGRAVEQFF.

The rearrangement joins TRBV20-1 to TRBJ2-5, with TRBD2 matching 8 bases. The CDR3 runs 14 residues. With 6 bases clipped from V and 3 bases from J, the junction kept 9 bases outside the gene matches. Germline V gene lookup returns CDR1 DFQATT and CDR2 SNEGSKA (reference sequence). As DNA, the CDR3 is TGCAGTGCGTCTACCCCGCGGGAGGAAGAGACCCAGTACTTC. It is translated as CSASTPREEETQYF.

This clonotype was seen repeatedly, ten times or more. The chain couples TRBV11-2 to TRBJ2-1, with 7 bases matching TRBD1. J gave up 5 bases and V 7 bases, and 8 bases lay outside the gene matches. The CDR3 totals 14 residues. CDR1 is SGHAT and CDR2 is FQNNGV in the germline V gene. In nucleotides, the CDR3 is TGTGCCAGCACCCTGAGGGGGCTCAACAATGAGCAGTTCTTC. Translated: CASTLRGLNNEQFF. Full variable domain (rest looked up from reference TRBV11-2 and TRBJ2-1): EAGVAQSPRYKIIEKRQSVAFWCNPISGHATLYWYQQILGQGPKLLIQFQNNGVVDDSQLPKDRFSAERLKGVDSTLKIQPAKLEDSAVYLCASTLRGLNNEQFFGPGTRLTVL.

This clonotype appeared many times. CDR3 region: CASSLQRTSTSTDTQYF. The CDR3 nucleotides are TGTGCCAGCAGCTTACAACGGACGTCAACGAGCACAGATACGCAGTATTTT. The V call is TRBV7-2, the J call TRBJ2-3, with D unclear. V was shortened by 2 bases and J by 0 bases, with 15 bases between the two germline ends. The germline gives CDR1 SGHTA, CDR2 FQGNSA. This CDR3 spans 17 amino acids.

This clonotype was counted at least ten times. V usage is TRBV29-1 and J usage is TRBJ2-2; the D gene is possibly TRBD1 (6 bases). This CDR3 is built from 14 residues. Trimming took off 8 bases at V and 0 bases at J, with 13 bases between the two ends. The germline V gene has CDR1 SQVTM and CDR2 ANQGSEA. This chain's CDR3 is CSTRDNPNTGELFF. Written as DNA, the CDR3 is TGCAGCACCCGGGACAATCCGAACACCGGGGAGCTGTTTTTT.